This passage covers 17 T cell receptor beta chains from one sample sequenced in a study of blood T cell repertoires in COVID-19. Using immunoSEQ multiplex PCR, the repertoire was profiled, and TCRdb retains in-frame clones only, with some absent. The data contain approximately 130,000 clones, around three quarters of them singletons. Sequencing was performed on peripheral blood. All receptors come from a woman in her 70s with acute or convalescent COVID-19.

This clone was detected only once. This chain joins TRBV10-3 and TRBJ2-2; 9 nucleotides align to TRBD1. Germline V gene sequence: CDR1 ENHRY, CDR2 SYGVKD. The CDR3 runs 17 residues. Trimming cost V 2 bases and J 4 bases; bases outside gene matches: 8. The CDR3 nucleotides read TGTGCCATCAGTGAGGAAAACAGGGGGCAGGGCACCGGGGAGCTGTTTTTT. Residues: CAISEENRGQGTGELFF.

The chain is built from TRBV19 and TRBJ2-5, with D unresolved. The V end lost 6 bases, the J end lost 1 base, and 6 bases lay between the germline ends. The CDR3 covers 12 residues. The germline CDR1 and CDR2 sequences are LNHDA and SQIVND (reference sequence). In DNA form, the CDR3 reads TGTGCCAGTAGGTCCGGCCAAGAGACCCAGTACTTC. Its protein product is CASRSGQETQYF.

CDR3 sequence reads: CASSPGQGGFYSPLHF. CDR3 bases: TGTGCCAGCAGCCCAGGACAGGGAGGGTTTTATTCACCCCTCCACTTT. The chain has TRBV27 and TRBJ1-6; TRBD1 agrees at 8 bases. The trim removed 6 bases at V and 8 bases at J, leaving 12 bases unmatched. CDR3 length: 16 residues. CDR1 MNHEY and CDR2 SMNVEV come from the germline V gene (reference sequence).

The genes are TRBV15 and TRBJ1-4; no firm D call. The CDR3 loop spans 17 amino acids. Trimming took 5 bases from V and 2 from J, leaving 18 bases between them. CDR1 and CDR2 (germline): LNHNV, YYDKDF (reference sequence). The CDR3 DNA reads as TGTGCCACCAGCCCACCCCCCCCGGGGTGTACTAATGAAAAACTGTTTTTT. This translates into CATSPPPPGCTNEKLFF. The variable domain in full, completed from reference TRBV15 and TRBJ1-4, reads DAMVIQNPRYQVTQFGKPVTLSCSQTLNHNVMYWYQQKSSQAPKLLFHYYDKDFNNEADTPDNFQSRRPNTSFCFLDIRSPGLGDTAMYLCATSPPPPGCTNEKLFFGSGTQLSVL.

This clone has a single count. This rearrangement joins TRBV27 to TRBJ2-2; 9 nucleotides align to TRBD1. The trim removed 4 bases at V and 5 bases at J, leaving 2 bases unmatched. The CDR3 totals 14 residues. The V gene's germline CDR1 is MNHEY and CDR2 SMNVEV (reference sequence). This CDR3 reads CASSYGQGTGELFF. Here the CDR3 DNA reads TGTGCCAGCAGTTATGGACAGGGGACCGGGGAGCTGTTTTTT.

V usage is TRBV10-1 and J usage is TRBJ2-7; no clear D. The germline V and J ends were trimmed by 3 bases and 2 bases, with 11 bases remaining between them. The germline V gene has CDR1 WNHNN and CDR2 SYGVQD (reference sequence). The CDR3 has 14 residues. CDR3 sequence reads: CASSDGELTYEQYF. Here the CDR3 DNA reads TGCGCCAGCAGTGACGGAGAACTTACCTACGAGCAGTACTTC.

This clone was seen a handful of times. The CDR3 DNA sequence: TGTGCCAGCAGCGTGGGACAGGGGGGTTGGGCTGGGGAGCTGTTTTTT. Translating it yields CASSVGQGGWAGELFF. The chain has TRBV9 and TRBJ2-2; 11 nucleotides line up with TRBD1. This CDR3 has 16 amino acids. V lost 2 bases and J lost 8; bases outside the gene matches: 8. Per the germline V gene, CDR1 is SGDLS and CDR2 is YYNGEE.

On this clone: At one end, the junction sequence differs from germline, possibly due to a read error. The sample holds other DNA sequences that translate to the same CDR3. The V and J genes are TRBV5-1 and TRBJ2-1; maybe TRBD2 (5 bases). In germline, CDR1 is SGHRS, CDR2 YFSETQ. The CDR3 is 14 amino acids. This chain's CDR3 is CASSLSLGSDEQFF. Here the CDR3 DNA reads TGTGCCAGCAGCTTATCACTGGGGAGTGATGAGCAGTTCTTC. The full variable domain, its missing parts supplied by reference TRBV5-1 and TRBJ2-1, is KAGVTQTPRYLIKTRGQQVTLSCSPISGHRSVSWYQQTPGQGLQFLFEYFSETQRNKGNFPGRFSGRQFSNSRSEMNVSTLELGDSALYLCASSLSLGSDEQFFGPGTRLTVL.

The chain is built from TRBV30 and TRBJ2-7, with 7 bases identical to TRBD1. CDR3 length: 13 amino acids. The germline CDR1 and CDR2 sequences are GTSNPN and SVGIG (reference sequence). V dropped 0 bases and J dropped 9; count of bases not matched to a gene: 8. CDR3: CAWSVIPNRGQYF. CDR3 bases: TGTGCCTGGAGTGTGATCCCAAACAGGGGGCAGTACTTC.

The gene calls are TRBV7-2 and TRBJ2-1, with TRBD2 matching 15 bases. V gave up 5 bases and J gave up 0 bases; unmatched junction bases: 2. The V gene's germline CDR1 is SGHTA and CDR2 FQGNSA. CDR3 size: 17 residues. The CDR3 region is CASSGTSGGRSYNEQFF. The DNA of the CDR3 is TGTGCCAGCAGCGGGACTAGCGGGGGGCGCTCCTACAATGAGCAGTTCTTC.

The chain combines TRBV3-1 (or the pseudogene TRBV3-2) with TRBJ2-3, with D possibly matching TRBD1 (6 bases). This CDR3 has 14 residues. Trimming removed 2 bases at V and 3 bases at J, with 9 bases between. Germline values: CDR1 LGHDT, CDR2 YNNKEL (reference sequence). The CDR3 region has the DNA TGTGCCAGCAGCCAAACAGGGAGAACAGATACGCAGTATTTT. As protein: CASSQTGRTDTQYF.

The chain recombines TRBV16 with TRBJ1-2; D might be TRBD1 (5 bases). The CDR3 sequence is 15 residues long. Trimming took 0 bases from V and 8 from J, leaving 16 bases between them. Germline CDR1 is KGHSY and CDR2 is FQNENV. In DNA form, the CDR3 reads TGTGCCAGCAGCCAATCTCCCGCCAGGGAGGACGGCTACACCTTC. This translates into CASSQSPAREDGYTF.

V usage is TRBV4-2 and J usage is TRBJ2-5; D may be TRBD1 (6 bases). CDR1 is LGHNA, CDR2 YNFKEQ, per germline. The ends were cut back, 3 bases at V and 5 bases at J, with 16 bases in the middle. The CDR3 is 15 residues long. The CDR3, as DNA: TGTGCCAGCAGCCACCGTCCGGATCAGGGGGAGACCCAGTACTTC. Translation: CASSHRPDQGETQYF.

The rearrangement joins TRBV7-9 to TRBJ2-3, with 12 bases lining up with TRBD2. Germline V gene sequence: CDR1 SEHNR, CDR2 FQNEAQ (reference sequence). After removal of 3 bases from V and 3 bases from J, the junction contained 4 bases not matched to a gene. The CDR3 has 16 residues. This CDR3 reads CASSLTSGRRTDTQYF. In DNA, the CDR3 is TGTGCCAGCAGCTTGACTAGCGGGAGACGAACAGATACGCAGTATTTT.

With respect to this clone: Other DNA sequences in this sample translate to the same CDR3. The chain couples TRBV11-2 to TRBJ1-1; the D gene is possibly TRBD1 (6 bases). The germline V and J ends were trimmed by 4 bases and 8 bases, with 17 bases remaining between them. Germline V gene lookup returns CDR1 SGHAT and CDR2 FQNNGV. The CDR3 is 14 amino acids. This CDR3 is CASSYFNRDGEAFF. The CDR3 DNA reads as TGTGCCAGCAGCTACTTCAACAGGGATGGCGAAGCTTTCTTT. The variable domain in full, with the rest retrieved from reference TRBV11-2 and TRBJ1-1, is EAGVAQSPRYKIIEKRQSVAFWCNPISGHATLYWYQQILGQGPKLLIQFQNNGVVDDSQLPKDRFSAERLKGVDSTLKIQPAKLEDSAVYLCASSYFNRDGEAFFGQGTRLTVV.

The V gene is TRBV19, the J gene TRBJ1-1; 9 bases fit TRBD1. The CDR3 loop spans 15 amino acids. Germline trimming cut 3 bases from V and 5 bases from J; bases unmatched to any gene: 7. Germline assignment: CDR1 LNHDA and CDR2 SQIVND (reference sequence). The CDR3 DNA reads TGTGCCAGTAGTATGGGGGGACAGGGATGGACTGAAGCTTTCTTT. This encodes CASSMGGQGWTEAFF.

The chain uses TRBV18 and TRBJ2-6; D not resolved. The CDR3 covers 16 residues. The germline gives CDR1 KGHSH, CDR2 LQKENI. With 4 bases removed from V and 1 base from J, the gap between germline ends came to 11 bases. DNA of the CDR3: TGTGCCAGCTCACTGGGCGAACTTTCTGGGGCCAACGTCCTGACTTTC. This gives the protein CASSLGELSGANVLTF.